The 18 T cell receptor beta chains reported below all come from one sample, sequenced in a study of blood T cell repertoires in COVID-19. TCRdb's copy holds only in-frame clones and misses some; the assay was immunoSEQ multiplex PCR. The repertoire has about 300,000 clones, 85% to 90% of them found once; the top ten carry 1.8%. Sequenced: peripheral blood. These receptors all stem from a woman under 40 with COVID-19, enrolled during active disease.

This clone appeared a few times. The chain combines TRBV3-1 (or the pseudogene TRBV3-2) with TRBJ1-2; D remains ambiguous. There are 14 residues in the CDR3. From germline, CDR1 is LGHDT and CDR2 YNNKEL (reference sequence). Trimming stripped 8 bases from V and 4 bases from J, with 17 bases between. The CDR3 reads CASSSTRSRYGYTF. CDR3 sequence (DNA): TGTGCCAGCTCCTCGACTCGGAGCCGCTATGGCTACACCTTC.

The chain employs TRBV5-6 and TRBJ2-5; no reliable D call. V lost 2 bases to trimming and J lost 4 bases, with 12 bases between them. CDR1 is SGHDT, CDR2 YYEEEE, per germline. The CDR3 runs to 14 residues. DNA for the CDR3: TGTGCCAGCAGCTTTGCCGGGTTCCCAGAGACCCAGTACTTC. Residues: CASSFAGFPETQYF.

V is TRBV2 and J is TRBJ1-6, with TRBD1 matching 11 bases. CDR1 and CDR2 from the germline V gene are SNHLY and FYNNEI. CDR3 length: 16 amino acids. The V gene end was trimmed by 8 bases and the J gene end by 0 bases; junction bases not matched to a gene: 3. CDR3 coding DNA: TGTGCCAGCTCAGGGACAGGGGGCTCCTATAATTCACCCCTCCACTTT. It codes for CASSGTGGSYNSPLHF.

The CDR3, as DNA: TGTGCCAGCAGAAGACAGGGTATTTTTGGCTACACCTTC. Translation: CASRRQGIFGYTF. The V gene is TRBV2, the J gene TRBJ1-2, with 7 bases identical to TRBD1. There are 13 residues in the CDR3. V lost 6 bases, J lost 7 bases, and 8 bases stayed unmatched. Germline CDR1 is SNHLY and CDR2 is FYNNEI.

The chain links TRBV11-2 to TRBJ2-2; D is unresolved. The CDR3 extends over 15 amino acids. V shed 5 bases and J shed 0 bases, with 10 bases lying between them. Per the germline V gene, CDR1 is SGHAT and CDR2 is FQNNGV. The CDR3: CASSSYSANTGELFF. The DNA for the CDR3 is TGTGCCAGCAGCAGCTACAGTGCGAACACCGGGGAGCTGTTTTTT.

V and J are TRBV11-3 and TRBJ2-7; 7 bases agree with TRBD1. The CDR3 runs to 15 residues. V was clipped by 5 bases and J by 0 bases; unmatched bases: 7. Per germline, CDR1 SGHNT and CDR2 YENEEA. The DNA of the CDR3 is TGTGCCAGCAGCCCAGGGGGATACTACTCCTACGAGCAGTACTTC. This translates into CASSPGGYYSYEQYF.

This clone occurred once. The J gene is TRBJ1-5, the V gene TRBV9, with a weak D call TRBD1 (5 bases). Looked up from germline, CDR1 is SGDLS and CDR2 is YYNGEE. The CDR3 contains 14 residues. V lost 3 bases and J lost 4, with 11 bases in between. The CDR3 is CASSANGGNQPQHF. The CDR3 DNA follows: TGTGCCAGCAGCGCGAATGGGGGGAATCAGCCCCAGCATTTT.

The genes are TRBV5-6 and TRBJ2-5; D perhaps matches TRBD1 (5 bases). Germline loops: CDR1 SGHDT, CDR2 YYEEEE. The CDR3 contains 16 residues. V was trimmed by 0 bases and J by 0 bases, leaving 12 bases between them. In DNA, the CDR3 is TGTGCCAGCAGCTTGGGAGAGACAGCATACCAAGAGACCCAGTACTTC. This gives the protein CASSLGETAYQETQYF.

This sequence joins TRBV13 and TRBJ1-6; D is perhaps TRBD1 (6 bases). CDR1 is PRHDT, CDR2 FYEKMQ, per germline (reference sequence). Trimming took off 5 bases at V and 7 bases at J, with 15 bases between the two ends. This CDR3 has 15 amino acids. Here the CDR3 reads CASSVDDRRNSPLHF. CDR3 sequence (DNA): TGTGCCAGCAGCGTAGATGACAGGCGGAATTCACCCCTCCACTTT.

The V and J genes are TRBV7-8 and TRBJ2-7; the match to TRBD1 covers 10 bases. The CDR3 covers 17 residues. Germline assignment: CDR1 SGHVS and CDR2 FQNEAQ. Trimming removed 1 base from V and 5 bases from J; junction bases left unmatched: 11. The CDR3 spells CASSLGVFKTGGHEQYV. CDR3 nucleotide sequence: TGTGCCAGCAGCTTAGGGGTCTTTAAGACAGGGGGCCACGAGCAGTACGTC.

J is TRBJ1-6 and V is TRBV7-3; 10 bases are a match to TRBD1. The junction had 1 base not matched to a gene; V was cut back by 1 base and J by 7 bases. The CDR3 length is 15 residues. Germline CDR1 and CDR2: SGHTA and FQGTGA. The CDR3 is CASSLRGQGNSPLHF. The CDR3 bases are TGTGCCAGCAGCTTAAGGGGACAGGGGAATTCACCCCTCCACTTT. Full variable domain (missing parts from reference TRBV7-3 and TRBJ1-6): GAGVSQTPSNKVTEKGKYVELRCDPISGHTALYWYRQSLGQGPEFLIYFQGTGAADDSGLPNDRFFAVRPEGSVSTLKIQRTERGDSAVYLCASSLRGQGNSPLHFGNGTRLTVT.

This chain connects TRBV12-3 or TRBV12-4 to TRBJ2-5, with TRBD1 matching 7 bases. V lost 10 bases to trimming and J lost 3 bases; unmatched junction nucleotides: 8. The CDR3 has 13 amino acids. CDR3 protein: CATEDRAEETQYF. The CDR3 coding sequence is TGTGCCACAGAAGACAGGGCGGAAGAGACCCAGTACTTC.

The chain links TRBV30 to TRBJ1-2; possibly TRBD1 for D (5 bases). CDR1 GTSNPN and CDR2 SVGIG come from the germline V gene (reference sequence). This CDR3 spans 12 amino acids. Trimming cost V 3 bases and J 4 bases, with 9 bases left between them. The CDR3 region has the DNA TGTGCCTGGAGCGGACAAGGCTATGGCTACACCTTC. Translated: CAWSGQGYGYTF.

Turning to this clone: This CDR3 is also generated by other DNA sequences in the sample. The chain links TRBV6-5 to TRBJ1-1, with no clear D. This CDR3 spans 13 amino acids. Trimming pared 0 bases from V and 2 bases from J, leaving 4 bases between. Germline V gene sequence: CDR1 MNHEY, CDR2 SVGAGI. CDR3 bases: TGTGCCAGCAGTTACTCGCTAAACACTGAAGCTTTCTTT. Amino acids: CASSYSLNTEAFF.

The genes are TRBV7-2 and TRBJ1-3; a weak D match, TRBD1 (6 bases). The germline V and J ends were trimmed by 7 bases and 2 bases, with 15 bases remaining between them. The CDR3 is 15 amino acids. Germline CDR1 and CDR2: SGHTA and FQGNSA. CDR3 nucleotides: TGTGCCAGCACCGCAGGGGTTGGAACTGGAAACACCATATATTTT. It codes for CASTAGVGTGNTIYF.

This clone was recorded only once. V gene TRBV19 combines with J gene TRBJ1-1, with D possibly being TRBD1 (6 bases). Trimming took 6 bases from V and 1 from J, leaving 15 bases between them. CDR3 length: 15 residues. The germline CDR1 and CDR2 sequences are LNHDA and SQIVND (reference sequence). The CDR3 bases are TGTGCCAGTAGACCCCCGGGACAAACGAACACTGAAGCTTTCTTT. This codes for CASRPPGQTNTEAFF.

The genes are TRBV13 and TRBJ2-1; TRBD1 agrees at 10 bases. The CDR3 runs to 14 residues. Germline trimming cut 5 bases from V and 7 bases from J; bases unmatched to any gene: 5. Germline assignment: CDR1 PRHDT and CDR2 FYEKMQ (reference sequence). CDR3: CASSGDRGENEQFF. The CDR3, as DNA: TGTGCCAGCAGCGGGGACAGGGGAGAGAATGAGCAGTTCTTC.

This CDR3 reads CASSQVGQDPSGYTF. In DNA, the CDR3 is TGTGCCAGCAGCCAAGTCGGACAGGATCCATCTGGCTACACCTTC. The chain has TRBV4-2 and TRBJ1-2, with 7 bases matching TRBD1. With V trimmed by 1 base and J by 7 bases, 9 bases remained unmatched. This CDR3 has 15 amino acids. Germline-derived CDR1 and CDR2 are LGHNA and YNFKEQ.